This TCR beta chain is from a study of radiotherapy plus CTLA-4 blockade in lung cancer. Study at large: Overall, around 18% of patients showed an objective response, while about 29% attained disease control.

Lung cancer patients with chemo-refractory metastatic non-small-cell disease were given focal radiation plus CTLA-4 blockade with ipilimumab. A word on this clone: What it recognizes is unknown.

Study outcomes and limitations: Tumor-origin TCR clones grew in blood after radiotherapy plus ipilimumab. Early clone dynamics of blood T cells, plus interferon-beta, reportedly predicted response best.

Clones were sequenced by immunoSEQ multiplex PCR, and TCRdb holds only the in-frame ones, with some missing. The sample lists about 87,000 clones, 70% to 90% seen once, with approximately 15% in the top ten. The source was peripheral blood, collected from a patient treated with radiotherapy plus ipilimumab. This receptor was obtained from a human donor with non-small cell lung cancer that progressed on radiotherapy plus ipilimumab.

The CDR3 nucleotides read TGTGCCAGCAGGGACTCTCAGCGGATCTATGGCTACACCTTC. Protein: CASRDSQRIYGYTF. This chain joins TRBV28 and TRBJ1-2; unclear D gene. Trimming removed 6 bases from V and 4 bases from J, with 15 bases in between. Germline assignment: CDR1 MDHEN and CDR2 SYDVKM. The CDR3 is made up of 14 amino acids.